The sequence of this TCR beta chain was determined in a study of T-cell memory formation after mild COVID-19. Study details: TCR clusters mostly belonged to single donors. Study observations and caveats: Of the contracting clones, CD4+ ones lay mainly in CM and EM, and CD8+ ones in EMRA. A balance of CD4 and CD8 characterized clones contracting day 15 to 85, whereas later expanders leaned CD4+.

The CDR3 loop spans 14 amino acids. V lost 0 bases to trimming and J lost 7 bases, with 7 bases between them. Germline CDR1 is LGHNA and CDR2 is YSLEER. As to this clonotype: Its target is not known.

TCRdb fed the 5' RACE reads into MiXCR, producing one record per CDR3 protein. The sample gives fewer than 150,000 distinct CDR3 sequences, about 18% of which show up once; approximately 4.7% is in the top ten. The sequenced sample was PBMCs or a T cell subset sorted from them (not recorded which). This receptor was identified in a man between 18 and 35 years old who had mild COVID-19 (a few samples of this study predate the infection). Cell type and time point are not known. The chain employs TRBV4-3 and TRBJ1-6; possibly TRBD1 for D (5 bases). CDR3 in DNA: TGCGCCAGCAGCCAAGATGGGGGGAATTCACCCCTCCACTTT. Translation gives CASSQDGGNSPLHF.